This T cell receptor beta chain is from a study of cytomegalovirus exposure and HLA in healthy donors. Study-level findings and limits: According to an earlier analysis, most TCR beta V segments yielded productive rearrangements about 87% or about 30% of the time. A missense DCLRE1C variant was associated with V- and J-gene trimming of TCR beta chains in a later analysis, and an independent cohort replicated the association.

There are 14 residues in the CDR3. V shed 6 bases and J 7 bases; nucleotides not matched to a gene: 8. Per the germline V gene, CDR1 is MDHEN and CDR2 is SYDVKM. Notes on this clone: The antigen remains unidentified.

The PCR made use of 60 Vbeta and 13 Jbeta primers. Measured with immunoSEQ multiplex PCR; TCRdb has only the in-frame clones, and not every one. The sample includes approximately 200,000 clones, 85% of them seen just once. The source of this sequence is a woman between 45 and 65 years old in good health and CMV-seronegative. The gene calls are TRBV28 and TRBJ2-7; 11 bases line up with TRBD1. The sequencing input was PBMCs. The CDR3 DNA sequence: TGTGCCAGCAGCTCCCCCGGGACAGGGGGGGAGCAGTACTTC. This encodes CASSSPGTGGEQYF.